The rows below give T cell receptor beta chains drawn from one sample of a study of human T cells and chemical hapten exposure. TCRdb processed the RACE reads anew with MiXCR; each CDR3 protein has one entry. This table has 35,000 to 45,000 distinct CDR3 sequences, roughly 12% appearing once. This sample comprised whole blood, obtained in connection with sensitization to the hapten diphenylcyclopropenone (DPC). These receptors all stem from a woman between 40 and 55 years old with alopecia areata. Some clones in this sample may be carry-over from other donors' samples. The CDR3 runs from the conserved cysteine through the conserved F or W. The D gene is left open where the match is weak. Not every row has a clone size; where given, it reads once, few, many or a size class.

>NA|few|TRBJ2-4|TRBV9
CASSPHYSAKNIQYF
TGTGCCAGCAGTCCCCACTACAGCGCCAAAAACATTCAGTACTTC
>NA|few|TRBJ2-1|TRBV19
CASSKRLRGETYNEQFF
TGTGCCAGTAGTAAACGGCTCAGGGGGGAGACCTACAATGAGCAGTTCTTC
>TRBD1|few|TRBJ2-7|TRBV18
CASSPRSGQGLGNEQYF
TGTGCCAGCTCACCACGCTCTGGACAGGGTTTAGGCAACGAGCAGTACTTC
>TRBD1|many|TRBJ1-5|TRBV18
CASSKTGDSNQPQHF
TGTGCCAGCTCAAAGACAGGGGATAGCAATCAGCCCCAGCATTTT
>NA|few|TRBJ1-1|TRBV6-1
CASSLPRLNTEAFF
TGTGCCAGCAGTCTGCCTAGGCTGAACACTGAAGCTTTCTTT
>NA|many|TRBJ1-5|TRBV11-2
CASSWGDGPNQPQHF
TGTGCCAGCAGCTGGGGGGACGGACCCAATCAGCCCCAGCATTTT
>NA|NA|TRBJ2-7|TRBV2
CASLDNSYEQYF
TGTGCCAGCCTGGACAACTCCTACGAGCAGTACTTC
>NA|many|TRBJ2-3|TRBV20-1
CSARSHPADASFITDTQYF
TGCAGTGCTAGATCACACCCGGCCGACGCGAGTTTTATCACAGATACGCAGTATTTT
>NA|NA|TRBJ1-2|TRBV11-2
CASSQDRAYGYTF
TGTGCCAGCAGCCAAGACAGAGCCTATGGCTACACCTTC
>TRBD1|NA|TRBJ2-5|TRBV7-2
CASSKGQGQETQYF
TGTGCCAGCTCCAAGGGACAGGGGCAAGAGACCCAGTACTTC